The rows below give T cell receptor beta chains drawn from one sample of a study of shared clonotypes between healthy human individuals. This table comes from immunoSEQ multiplex PCR, and its TCRdb copy is limited to in-frame clones, with some not included. Seen here are some 2.4 million clones, over 85% observed once, and the top ten hold about 0.34%. The sample was naive CD4+ T cells from PBMCs. The receptors were sampled from a man younger than 35 in good health. Some clones in this sample may be carry-over from other donors' samples. Each CDR3 is given with its conserved first and last residue. The order of the fields is V gene, J gene, clone size, D gene, CDR3 protein, CDR3 DNA. A D gene is named only where the DNA matches it firmly. The listing skips clone size in some rows; elsewhere it reads once, few, many or a size class.

V: TRBV2; J: TRBJ1-1; size: -; D: -; CDR3: CASNPGLNPEAFF; DNA: TGTGCCAGCAACCCGGGGCTGAACCCTGAAGCTTTCTTT
V: TRBV5-1; J: TRBJ2-7; size: -; D: TRBD1; CDR3: CASSLQYGQGSYEQYF; DNA: TGCGCCAGCAGCTTACAATACGGACAGGGGTCCTACGAGCAGTACTTC
V: TRBV9; J: TRBJ2-5; size: -; D: TRBD2; CDR3: CASSARLAGGAETQYF; DNA: TGTGCCAGCAGCGCCCGACTAGCGGGAGGGGCTGAGACCCAGTACTTC
V: TRBV5-1; J: TRBJ1-5; size: -; D: TRBD1; CDR3: CASSPGGEQPQHF; DNA: TGCGCCAGCAGCCCAGGGGGTGAGCAGCCCCAGCATTTT
V: TRBV7-3; J: TRBJ2-1; size: -; D: TRBD2; CDR3: CASSDSGRYNEQFF; DNA: TGTGCCAGCAGCGATAGCGGGAGGTACAATGAGCAGTTCTTC
V: TRBV28; J: TRBJ2-2; size: -; D: TRBD1; CDR3: CASSSVDRVTGELFF; DNA: TGTGCCAGCAGTTCCGTGGACAGGGTCACCGGGGAGCTGTTTTTT
V: TRBV9; J: TRBJ2-5; size: -; D: TRBD2; CDR3: CASSVGLAVETQYF; DNA: TGTGCCAGCAGCGTAGGACTAGCCGTAGAGACCCAGTACTTC
V: TRBV28; J: TRBJ2-7; size: -; D: -; CDR3: CASSLYGVIYEQYF; DNA: TGTGCCAGCAGTTTATATGGGGTTATCTACGAGCAGTACTTC
V: TRBV10-2; J: TRBJ2-1; size: -; D: TRBD2; CDR3: CASMGLAGGDEQFF; DNA: TGCGCCAGCATGGGACTAGCGGGAGGGGATGAGCAGTTCTTC
V: TRBV7-3; J: TRBJ1-2; size: -; D: -; CDR3: CASTGYSAGYTF; DNA: TGTGCCAGCACCGGGTACTCGGCTGGCTACACCTTC
V: TRBV25-1; J: TRBJ1-5; size: -; D: -; CDR3: CASSAGTSNQPQHF; DNA: TGTGCCAGCAGTGCTGGGACTAGCAATCAGCCCCAGCATTTT
V: TRBV9; J: TRBJ2-5; size: -; D: TRBD2; CDR3: CASSVSTSGQETQYF; DNA: TGTGCCAGCAGCGTATCCACTAGCGGGCAAGAGACCCAGTACTTC
V: TRBV27; J: TRBJ2-7; size: -; D: TRBD2; CDR3: CASNQPPLAGGPSSYEQYF; DNA: TGTGCCAGCAACCAACCCCCTCTAGCGGGAGGCCCGAGCTCCTACGAGCAGTACTTC
V: TRBV28; J: TRBJ2-7; size: -; D: -; CDR3: CASSPQGSSYEQYF; DNA: TGTGCCAGCAGTCCGCAGGGGTCCTCCTACGAGCAGTACTTC
V: TRBV7-9; J: TRBJ2-1; size: -; D: TRBD2; CDR3: CASSLGPPSGSSYNEQFF; DNA: TGTGCCAGCAGCTTGGGCCCCCCTAGCGGGAGTTCCTACAATGAGCAGTTCTTC
V: TRBV9; J: TRBJ2-7; size: -; D: -; CDR3: CASSSHTETYEQYF; DNA: TGTGCCAGCAGCTCCCACACCGAGACCTACGAGCAGTACTTC
V: TRBV20-1; J: TRBJ2-5; size: -; D: -; CDR3: CSASVEAQYF; DNA: TGCAGTGCCTCAGTGGAGGCCCAGTACTTC
V: TRBV28; J: TRBJ2-2; size: -; D: TRBD1; CDR3: CASRTGQASVAGELFF; DNA: TGTGCCAGCCGCACGGGACAGGCTTCGGTCGCCGGGGAGCTGTTTTTT
V: TRBV29-1; J: TRBJ2-5; size: -; D: -; CDR3: CSVKINTYQETQYF; DNA: TGCAGCGTTAAGATTAATACGTACCAAGAGACCCAGTACTTC
V: TRBV7-3; J: TRBJ2-3; size: -; D: TRBD2; CDR3: CASAAGGRTDTQYF; DNA: TGTGCCAGCGCAGCGGGAGGGCGCACAGATACGCAGTATTTT
V: TRBV5-5; J: TRBJ2-3; size: -; D: -; CDR3: CASSFPPDTQYF; DNA: TGTGCCAGCAGCTTTCCTCCAGATACGCAGTATTTT
V: TRBV6-5; J: TRBJ1-1; size: -; D: -; CDR3: CASNTQLGTEAFF; DNA: TGTGCCTCAAACACCCAATTGGGGACTGAAGCTTTCTTT
V: TRBV11-2; J: TRBJ1-5; size: -; D: -; CDR3: CASSLQGGQPQHF; DNA: TGTGCCAGCAGCTTGCAAGGCGGTCAGCCCCAGCATTTT
V: TRBV19; J: TRBJ2-1; size: -; D: TRBD2; CDR3: CASSMRLAGAVYNEQFF; DNA: TGTGCCAGTAGTATGAGACTAGCGGGGGCGGTATACAATGAGCAGTTCTTC
V: TRBV5-1; J: TRBJ1-1; size: few; D: -; CDR3: CASSLKGDTEAFF; DNA: TGCGCCAGCAGCTTAAAGGGGGACACTGAAGCTTTCTTT
V: TRBV6-5; J: TRBJ1-1; size: -; D: -; CDR3: CASQTEMNTEAFF; DNA: TGTGCCAGCCAGACAGAGATGAACACTGAAGCTTTCTTT
V: TRBV19; J: TRBJ1-4; size: -; D: -; CDR3: CASSILAEHNEKLFF; DNA: TGTGCCAGTAGTATCCTGGCCGAACATAATGAAAAACTGTTTTTT
V: TRBV15; J: TRBJ1-2; size: -; D: -; CDR3: CATSRDRARYSSGYTF; DNA: TGTGCCACCAGCAGAGATCGGGCACGCTACTCGAGCGGCTACACCTTC
V: TRBV19; J: TRBJ2-7; size: -; D: -; CDR3: CASSVAANSYEQYF; DNA: TGTGCCAGTAGTGTCGCAGCAAACTCCTACGAGCAGTACTTC